Below, 2 T cell receptor beta chains from the same sample are listed, as sequenced in a study of shared clonotypes between healthy human individuals. Naive CD8 cells, CD45RO-negative and positively selected for CCR7, excluded terminally differentiated effector memory CD45RA+ cells. Assay: immunoSEQ multiplex PCR; the TCRdb copy retains only in-frame clones and omits some. This repertoire shows approximately 720,000 clones, roughly nine tenths found once; its top ten account for approximately 22%. Sequencing used naive CD8+ T cells sorted from blood. The receptors were gathered from a man aged 25 to 40 in good health.

The CDR3 nucleotides are TGCGCCAGCAGCTTGGATCGCCGGGTCCCTGAGCAGTACTTC. As protein: CASSLDRRVPEQYF. The chain is built from TRBV5-1 and TRBJ2-7; D gene ambiguous. CDR1 and CDR2 from the germline V gene are SGHRS and YFSETQ. V was shortened by 0 bases and J by 7 bases, with 14 bases between the two germline ends. The CDR3 runs 14 residues.

The J gene is TRBJ2-1, the V gene TRBV7-9, with D possibly being TRBD2 (6 bases). Germline loops: CDR1 SEHNR, CDR2 FQNEAQ (reference sequence). The CDR3 has 14 amino acids. Trimming stripped 5 bases from V and 8 bases from J, with 16 bases between. CDR3 coding DNA: TGTGCCAGCAGCCCGGGACTTAGCAAGGATGAGCAGTTCTTC. This encodes CASSPGLSKDEQFF. Together with reference TRBV7-9 and TRBJ2-1, the CDR3 gives the full variable domain: DTGVSQNPRHKITKRGQNVTFRCDPISEHNRLYWYRQTLGQGPEFLTYFQNEAQLEKSRLLSDRFSAERPKGSFSTLEIQRTEQGDSAMYLCASSPGLSKDEQFFGPGTRLTVL.